Listed here are 8 T cell receptor beta chains from one sample, sequenced in a study of T-cell memory formation after mild COVID-19. TCRdb processed the 5' RACE reads anew with MiXCR; each CDR3 protein has one entry. The table has around 340,000 distinct CDR3 sequences, more than 20% seen once. Specimen: PBMCs or a T cell subset sorted from them (not recorded which). These receptors were obtained from an adult woman who had mild COVID-19 (a few samples of this study predate the infection). Cell type and time point are not known.

Notes on this clonotype: This may come from a read error, since a much larger clone is one base off. V usage is TRBV5-4 and J usage is TRBJ2-3; 9 bases align to TRBD2. V shed 0 bases and J 4 bases; nucleotides not matched to a gene: 6. CDR1 SGHNT and CDR2 YYREEE come from the germline V gene (reference sequence). The CDR3 is made up of 16 amino acids. CDR3 DNA sequence: TGTGCCAGCAGCTTGGAGTCTAGCGGGATCGCAGATACGCAGTATTTT. This sequence encodes CASSLESSGIADTQYF.

A few counts support this clonotype. The CDR3 DNA follows: TGTGCCAGCAGCCAGGACAGCGCGCTGTTTTTT. Translation gives CASSQDSALFF. The chain recombines TRBV6-6 with TRBJ1-4, with D maybe TRBD1 (6 bases). The CDR3 contains 11 residues. Trimming pared 6 bases from V and 14 bases from J, leaving 13 bases between. CDR1 and CDR2 (germline): MNHNY, SVGAGI (reference sequence).

The chain combines TRBV6-9 with TRBJ2-2; no clear D. The CDR3 consists of 15 residues. The V gene's germline CDR1 is MNHGY and CDR2 SVAAGI. V was shortened by 2 bases and J by 0 bases, with 7 bases between the two germline ends. CDR3 sequence (DNA): TGTGCCAGCAGTTATCGCCCTACGAACACCGGGGAGCTGTTTTTT. Amino acids: CASSYRPTNTGELFF.

The CDR3 here is CATSDPTDGPQETQYF. The CDR3 bases are TGTGCCACCAGTGACCCGACGGACGGCCCTCAAGAGACCCAGTACTTC. The chain couples TRBV24-1 to TRBJ2-5; D is unresolved. This CDR3 has 16 amino acids. The V end lost 4 bases, the J end lost 2 bases, and 16 bases lay between the germline ends. The germline V gene has CDR1 KGHDR and CDR2 SFDVKD.

This clonotype was detected only a few times. The V and J genes are TRBV15 and TRBJ2-1, with D possibly called TRBD1 or TRBD2 (5 bases each). Germline loops: CDR1 LNHNV, CDR2 YYDKDF (reference sequence). V was cut by 4 bases and J by 8 bases, with 9 bases left in between. The CDR3 has 12 residues. Here the CDR3 DNA reads TGTGCCACCAGCATCCGGGGCGATGAGCAGTTCTTC. Encoded protein: CATSIRGDEQFF.

This clonotype was observed at least ten times. This rearrangement joins TRBV15 to TRBJ2-7, with D perhaps being TRBD1 or TRBD2 (5 bases each). Germline CDR1 is LNHNV and CDR2 is YYDKDF (reference sequence). The CDR3 has 13 residues. The V gene lost 3 bases and the J gene lost 5 bases, with 11 bases spanning the gap. The CDR3 region is CATSSTLGDEQYF. The DNA for the CDR3 is TGTGCCACCAGCAGCACTTTGGGGGACGAGCAGTACTTC.

The chain recombines TRBV11-2 with TRBJ2-1, with 15 nucleotides matching TRBD2. V was clipped by 6 bases and J by 8 bases; unmatched bases: 5. The CDR3 contains 15 residues. Looked up from germline, CDR1 is SGHAT and CDR2 is FQNNGV. CDR3 amino acids: CASSGLAGGQDEQFF. CDR3 nucleotides: TGTGCCAGCAGTGGACTAGCGGGGGGGCAAGATGAGCAGTTCTTC.

The table lists this clonotype with a few counts. The J gene is TRBJ1-2, the V gene TRBV28, with 7 bases lining up with TRBD1. Trimming took 5 bases from V and 8 from J; bases not matched to a gene: 5. Germline CDR1 MDHEN, CDR2 SYDVKM. The CDR3 covers 12 residues. CDR3 bases: TGTGCCAGCAGTCGGGACAGTAGAGGCTACACCTTC. Amino acid sequence: CASSRDSRGYTF.